This passage covers 21 T cell receptor beta chains from one sample sequenced in a study of T cells in women clearing cervical HPV infection. Measured with immunoSEQ multiplex PCR; TCRdb has only the in-frame clones, and not every one. The sample has around 30,000 clones. The sample consisted of blood buffy coat. These receptors all come from a woman between 18 and 75 years old with a cervical HPV16 infection that either progressed to CIN3+ or cleared (not recorded which).

To note about this clone: Read coverage stops 3 residues before the CDR3 terminus; the germline J gene supplies the remainder. V and J are TRBV27 and TRBJ2-7; 10 bases line up with TRBD2. Germline values: CDR1 MNHEY, CDR2 SMNVEV (reference sequence). V lost 2 bases, J lost 5 bases, and 6 bases stayed unmatched. CDR3 size: 15 residues. The sequenced part of the CDR3 DNA is TGTGCCAGCAGTTTAAGGCTAGCGGGAGACAACGAG. Translated, it gives CASSLRLAGDNE. The CDR3 in its entirety is CASSLRLAGDNEQYF.

Notes on this clone: Read data end 3 residues before the CDR3 end; the end is taken from the germline J gene. The V call is TRBV18, the J call TRBJ2-3; the match to TRBD1 covers 12 bases. CDR1 is KGHSH, CDR2 LQKENI, per germline. The CDR3 totals 16 residues. Incomplete CDR3 DNA: TGTGCCAGCTCACCAACCGGGACAGGGGGCAATCAGCCG. As protein: CASSPTGTGGNQP. The whole CDR3 sequence is CASSPTGTGGNQPQYF.

As concerns this clone: The CDR3 extends 3 residues past the end of the read, so its final part is completed from the germline J gene. The rearrangement uses TRBV19 and TRBJ1-4; D remains ambiguous. Looked up from germline, CDR1 is LNHDA and CDR2 is SQIVND (reference sequence). Deletions cut 4 bases from V and 5 bases from J, with 14 bases between. This CDR3 is built from 15 residues. The chain's CDR3 is CASSSNSGGNEKLFF. The CDR3 DNA, read in part, is TGTGCCAGTAGTAGCAACAGCGGTGGCAATGAAAAA.

Worth noting for this clone: Coverage ceases 3 residues before the CDR3 finishes, and the germline J gene fills in the end. V and J are TRBV7-3 and TRBJ1-1; 10 bases line up with TRBD1. This CDR3 has 13 residues. Germline loops: CDR1 SGHTA, CDR2 FQGTGA. CDR3 loop: CASSSRQGAKAFF. CDR3 bases read: TGTGCCAGCAGCTCACGACAGGGGGCGAAA.

The CDR3 loop reads CASSPRGLAVDNEQFF. The CDR3 DNA, read in part, is TGTGCCAGCAGCCCACGAGGACTAGCGGTAGACAATGAG. The genes are TRBV9 and TRBJ2-1, with 10 bases matching TRBD2. The missing CDR3 end, 3 residues past where the read stops, is filled in from the germline J gene. V gave up 4 bases and J gave up 5 bases; unmatched junction bases: 9. Germline-derived CDR1 and CDR2 are SGDLS and YYNGEE. The CDR3 has 16 residues.

In regard to this clone: The read terminates 3 residues ahead of where the CDR3 ends, so the germline J gene completes it. The V and J genes are TRBV19 and TRBJ1-2, with a weak D call TRBD1 (6 bases). The CDR3 runs to 15 residues. Germline loops: CDR1 LNHDA, CDR2 SQIVND (reference sequence). V was trimmed by 3 bases and J by 1 base, leaving 12 bases between them. CDR3 amino acids: CASSISGGLNYGYTF. Incomplete CDR3 DNA: TGTGCCAGTAGTATCTCGGGGGGCCTTAACTATGGC.

With respect to this clone: The junction departs from the called germline gene at one end, perhaps through a read error. The read stops 3 residues short of the end of the CDR3; the missing end is completed from the germline J gene. This chain joins TRBV7-2 and TRBJ2-3; the D gene could be TRBD1 or TRBD2 (5 bases each). Looked up from germline, CDR1 is SGHTA and CDR2 is FQGNSA. The CDR3 spans 16 residues. The covered CDR3 bases are TGTGCCAGCAGCCTAGCAGGGCAGATCAGCACAGATACG. Translation: CASSLAGQISTDT. The whole CDR3 protein reads CASSLAGQISTDTQYF.

To note about this clone: The read stops 3 residues short of the end of the CDR3; the missing end is completed from the germline J gene. The chain carries TRBV7-6 and TRBJ2-3, with TRBD1 as a possible D gene (6 bases). The CDR3 extends over 18 amino acids. CDR1 and CDR2 (germline): SGHVS, FNYEAQ. The CDR3 sequence: CASSPLPATGRDNQPQYF. The covered CDR3 bases are TGTGCCAGCAGCCCCCTCCCCGCGACGGGCCGGGACAATCAGCCG.

A word on this clone: The CDR3 is cut off 3 residues early in the read; its end comes from the germline J gene. The chain links TRBV6-1 to TRBJ2-7, with D tentatively TRBD2 (5 bases). CDR1 and CDR2 (germline): MNHNS, SASEGT. The CDR3 is 15 residues long. Trimming took off 4 bases at V and 0 bases at J, with 13 bases between the two ends. The CDR3 bases that were read are TGTGCCAGCAGTGGGGAACGGGGATTCTCCTACGAG. The encoded protein is CASSGERGFSYE. The CDR3 reads in full as CASSGERGFSYEQYF.

A remark on this clone: Read sequence stops 3 residues before the CDR3 end, and the germline J gene provides the missing end. This sequence joins TRBV7-9 and TRBJ1-2, with D possibly matching TRBD1 (5 bases). The CDR3 runs to 14 residues. CDR1 SEHNR and CDR2 FQNEAQ come from the germline V gene (reference sequence). The chain's CDR3 is CASSLAYSDNDYTF. The sequenced part of the CDR3 DNA is TGTGCCAGCAGCTTAGCGTACTCGGACAATGAC.

The CDR3 region is CASSSGRLDRGRVDEQFF. The CDR3 bases that were read are TGCGCCAGCAGTTCTGGCCGCCTGGACAGGGGGCGGGTGGATGAG. The chain carries TRBV10-1 and TRBJ2-1; 11 bases map to TRBD1. The read gets to within 3 residues of the CDR3 end, and the germline J gene fills in the rest. The length of the CDR3 is 18 residues. Germline values: CDR1 WNHNN, CDR2 SYGVQD (reference sequence). V lost 5 bases and J lost 8; bases outside the gene matches: 17.

As for this clone: The read is 3 residues too short to cover the CDR3 end, so that end is filled in from the germline J gene. The chain is built from TRBV18 and TRBJ2-1; 7 nucleotides match TRBD1. Germline V gene lookup returns CDR1 KGHSH and CDR2 LQKENI. V lost 5 bases to trimming and J lost 3 bases; unmatched junction nucleotides: 10. There are 16 residues in the CDR3. The sequenced part of the CDR3 DNA is TGTGCCAGCTCAGGGAACCGGGACAGTGGCTACAATGAG. It yields the protein CASSGNRDSGYNE. The entire CDR3 protein is CASSGNRDSGYNEQFF.

With respect to this clone: Read sequence stops 3 residues before the CDR3 end, and the germline J gene provides the missing end. The chain uses TRBV5-6 and TRBJ2-7, with D perhaps TRBD1 (5 bases). CDR1 SGHDT and CDR2 YYEEEE come from the germline V gene. CDR3 length: 15 amino acids. V was clipped by 1 base and J by 0 bases, with 11 bases between them. The chain's CDR3 is CASSLSTGISYEQYF. The part of the CDR3 DNA that was read is TGTGCCAGCAGCTTGAGCACAGGTATCTCCTACGAG.

Details on this clone: Read data end 3 residues before the CDR3 end; the end is taken from the germline J gene. The chain links TRBV19 to TRBJ2-7; D possibly corresponds to TRBD1 (5 bases). The ends were cut back, 5 bases at V and 0 bases at J, with 11 bases in the middle. Germline V gene sequence: CDR1 LNHDA, CDR2 SQIVND (reference sequence). The CDR3 covers 14 residues. CDR3 sequence: CASSATAGSYEQYF. The DNA read from the CDR3 is TGTGCCAGTAGTGCGACAGCCGGCTCCTACGAG.

As concerns this clone: The CDR3 is cut off 3 residues early in the read; its end comes from the germline J gene. V usage is TRBV2 and J usage is TRBJ2-1; 9 nucleotides match TRBD2. This CDR3 comprises 16 residues. Germline V gives CDR1 SNHLY, CDR2 FYNNEI. Trimming cost V 6 bases and J 5 bases; bases outside gene matches: 11. The covered CDR3 bases are TGTGCCAGCAGGAACCGAGGGACTAGCCTAAACAATGAG. It encodes CASRNRGTSLNNE. The whole CDR3 protein is CASRNRGTSLNNEQFF.

Note on this clone: The CDR3 is cut off 3 residues early in the read; its end comes from the germline J gene. The chain couples TRBV7-3 to TRBJ2-6; unclear D gene. Germline V CDR1 and CDR2: SGHTA, FQGTGA. V was pared by 8 bases and J by 4 bases, with 12 bases between. CDR3 length equals 14 residues. The CDR3 loop reads CASLPGSGANVLTF. The sequenced part of the CDR3 DNA is TGTGCCAGCCTCCCGGGTTCCGGGGCCAACGTC.

With regard to this clone: The CDR3 is cut off 3 residues early in the read; its end comes from the germline J gene. The chain has TRBV5-1 and TRBJ1-2; 9 positions agree with TRBD1. From germline, CDR1 is SGHRS and CDR2 YFSETQ. V trimming: 8 bases; J trimming: 2 bases; junction bases outside the gene matches: 7. The CDR3 runs to 14 residues. The CDR3 sequence: CASRPGTGNYGYTF. The DNA read from the CDR3 is TGCGCCAGTCGCCCCGGGACAGGGAACTATGGC. Full variable domain (outside the CDR3, taken from reference TRBV5-1 and TRBJ1-2): KAGVTQTPRYLIKTRGQQVTLSCSPISGHRSVSWYQQTPGQGLQFLFEYFSETQRNKGNFPGRFSGRQFSNSRSEMNVSTLELGDSALYLCASRPGTGNYGYTFGSGTRLTVV.

On this clone itself: The read finishes 3 residues shy of the CDR3 end, and the germline J gene is used to complete it. The V call is TRBV5-1, the J call TRBJ2-2; no definite D call. The germline CDR1 and CDR2 sequences are SGHRS and YFSETQ. The V end was cut by 3 bases, the J end by 5 bases, with 14 bases between. This CDR3 is 15 amino acids long. The covered CDR3 bases are TGCGCCAGCAGCTCGCAACCGGCCGGGACCGGGGAG. Protein product: CASSSQPAGTGE. From start to end, the CDR3 is CASSSQPAGTGELFF.

As regards this clone: Its ends do not fully match the called genes, so a read error is possible. The read finishes 3 residues shy of the CDR3 end, and the germline J gene is used to complete it. Other DNA sequences of this sample code for an identical CDR3. This chain uses TRBV29-1 with TRBJ1-2, with a tentative D call TRBD1 (5 bases). The germline CDR1 and CDR2 sequences are SQVTM and ANQGSEA. CDR3 size: 12 residues. This CDR3 is CSVDGGEYGYTF. The part of the CDR3 DNA that was read is TGCAGCGTTGACGGGGGGGAATATGGA.

Notes on this clone: From the germline J gene comes the end of the CDR3, since the read stops 3 residues before it. V is TRBV7-6 and J is TRBJ2-7; a weak D match, TRBD2 (6 bases). The CDR3 has 16 residues. CDR1 and CDR2 from the germline V gene are SGHVS and FNYEAQ. The ends were cut back, 0 bases at V and 0 bases at J, with 12 bases in the middle. CDR3 loop: CASSLARRGYSYEQYF. CDR3 bases read: TGTGCCAGCAGCTTAGCGAGGAGGGGATACTCCTACGAG.

Concerning this clone: The CDR3 extends 3 residues past the end of the read, so its final part is completed from the germline J gene. The gene calls are TRBV5-1 and TRBJ2-7; possible D gene TRBD1, 6 bases. Germline V gene lookup returns CDR1 SGHRS and CDR2 YFSETQ. Between the trimmed V and J ends, which lost 4 bases and 3 bases, there was a span of 11 bases. The CDR3 length is 13 residues. The CDR3 loop reads CASSVGQYYEQYF. The sequenced CDR3 bases are TGCGCCAGCAGCGTAGGACAGTACTACGAG.